This TCR beta chain derives from a study of OX40 agonist ivuxolimab in advanced cancers. Describing the broader study: Ivuxolimab was a fully human IgG2 agonistic monoclonal antibody targeting the costimulatory receptor OX40 (CD134). The dose-escalation cohort was about 87% male with a mean age of roughly 60 years, ranging from roughly 23 to 90. Three dose-escalation patients achieved partial responses, one with hepatocellular carcinoma and two with cutaneous melanoma. The point of sequencing TCRbeta in the periphery was to test whether ivuxolimab changed TCR sequence diversity and drove clonal T-cell expansion. Among the 52 dose-escalation patients, some 19 had hepatocellular carcinoma, approximately 15 melanoma, 9 renal cell carcinoma and 9 head and neck cancer. Intravenous ivuxolimab was administered to patients every 2 weeks at six dose levels: 0.01, 0.1, 0.3, 1.5, 3 and 10 mg/kg. Patients were allowed to have had prior anti-PD-1, anti-PD-L1 or anti-CTLA-4 therapy, and around two fifths of the dose-escalation patients had been treated with checkpoint inhibitors. The paper reports the monotherapy dose-escalation portion (N ≈ 50 patients) of the phase I ivuxolimab trial. The investigation overall reported the following: Low levels of normalized T-cell clonal expansion were also seen in some patients who did not respond. The antigen specificity of the peripheral T cells that underwent clonal expansion was not determined. At doses of 0.1 to 3.0 mg/kg, clonal expansion of both CD4+ and CD8+ T cells in blood was seen between baseline and week 6. In the 0.1-3.0 mg/kg groups, partial responders had among the lowest normalized peripheral clonal expansion, particularly in CD8+ T cells. On average, CD8+ T cells showed more expanded clones than CD4+ T cells after ivuxolimab.

As for this clone: No cognate antigen has been identified for it. Within one base of it there is no much larger clone, and no base qualities were kept.

Patients with autoimmune disease history or receiving systemic immunosuppression were excluded from the trial. Peripheral blood for TCR sequencing was collected from all dose cohorts at baseline, on cycle 4 day 1, and on cycle 7 day 1. Samples were obtained from an open-label, multicenter, first-in-human phase I dose-escalation trial of ivuxolimab. Adults with locally advanced or metastatic head and neck squamous cell, hepatocellular, melanoma or renal cell carcinoma were enrolled in the trial. Before TCR sequencing, CD4+ and CD8+ T cells were separately sorted from peripheral blood. For sequencing of the TCRbeta CDR3 region, genomic DNA was extracted from the sorted cells. TCRbeta CDR3 regions were sequenced using the immunoSEQ Assay. Held by TCRdb, this immuneACCESS table contains in-frame sequences only and omits some clones. Under half of the omission traces to an unresolved V gene where checked; the cause of the rest is unknown. The sample table contains 100,000 to 110,000 clones; only one count was recorded for less than 95% of them. Approximately 0.58% of the sample goes to the ten largest clones.

The CDR3 has 18 amino acids, counting the end cysteine and phenylalanine. Left in the record is the CDR3 DNA by itself, 54 bases read in frame from the first base. At the junction V is shortened by 4 bases and J by 2 bases; bases outside the gene matches: 8. CDR1 MDHEN and CDR2 SYDVKM are derived from the germline V gene. This TCR was sampled from an adult with an advanced solid tumor such as melanoma, head and neck, liver or kidney cancer. The sequenced sample was CD4+ or CD8+ T cells sorted from blood, obtained in a trial of the OX40 agonist ivuxolimab. The chain is assembled from TRBV28 and TRBJ2-5, and 15 junction bases match TRBD2. At the DNA level, the sequence is TGTGCCAGCAGTTCCCCCGGGACTAGCGGGAGGATACAAGAGACCCAGTACTTC. This gives the protein CASSSPGTSGRIQETQYF.